Listed below are T cell receptor beta chains from one sample, sequenced in a study of beta chain features in type 1 diabetes. Clones were sequenced by immunoSEQ multiplex PCR, and TCRdb holds only the in-frame ones, with some missing. This sample carries about 260,000 clones, around 21% of them seen once, and the ten largest clones take roughly 0.028%. Sequenced input: naive CD4+ T cells from blood. The receptor source for this set is a woman in her 40s with type 1 diabetes. The CDR3 runs from the conserved cysteine through the conserved F or W. D genes are given only for firm matches. Some rows mark clone size as missing; the rest say once, few, many or name a class of expanded clone.

TRBJ2-7	TRBV28	NA	few	TGTGCCAGCAGTTCGCCTCGGGAGCAGTACTTC	CASSSPREQYF
TRBJ1-6	TRBV2	TRBD1	few	TGTGCCAGCAGTGAGGGGGACAGCTATAATTCACCCCTCCACTTT	CASSEGDSYNSPLHF
TRBJ2-1	TRBV4-3	TRBD2	NA	TGCGCCAGCAGCTTGCGGACTAGCGGGAGTTACAATGAGCAGTTCTTC	CASSLRTSGSYNEQFF
TRBJ2-3	TRBV7-9	TRBD2	NA	TGTGCCAGCAGTACCGGGGGGGCAAGCACAGATACGCAGTATTTT	CASSTGGASTDTQYF
TRBJ2-1	TRBV18	NA	NA	TGTGCCAGCTCACAAACAGGCCCCGCCGAGCAGTTCTTC	CASSQTGPAEQFF
TRBJ2-1	TRBV9	TRBD2	NA	TGTGCCAGCACCAGCGGGGGCGCTTCCTACAATGAGCAGTTCTTC	CASTSGGASYNEQFF
TRBJ2-3	TRBV7-3	TRBD1	NA	TGTGCCAGCAGCTTAACTGGGACAGGGACCAATACGCAGTATTTT	CASSLTGTGTNTQYF
TRBJ2-3	TRBV28	NA	few	TGTGCCAGCAGTGCCCATTTAGCGGATCCTACAGATACGCAGTATTTT	CASSAHLADPTDTQYF
TRBJ2-5	TRBV7-7	NA	NA	TGTGCCAGCAGCCTATGGGAGCGAGAGACCCAGTACTTC	CASSLWERETQYF
TRBJ1-1	TRBV5-1	NA	few	TGCGCCAGCAGCTTGGGGAGAGGGGGACGAAACACTGAAGCTTTCTTT	CASSLGRGGRNTEAFF
TRBJ1-2	TRBV7-3	NA	few	TGTGCCAGCAGCCCCCCCATCCATGGCTACACCTTC	CASSPPIHGYTF
TRBJ2-6	TRBV6-5	TRBD1	NA	TGTGCCTCGGGACAGGTCTCTGGGGCCAACGTCCTGACTTTC	CASGQVSGANVLTF
TRBJ1-3	TRBV9	NA	NA	TGTGCCAGCAGCGTATACGGCTCTGGAAACACCATATATTTT	CASSVYGSGNTIYF
TRBJ2-7	TRBV5-1	NA	NA	TGCGCCAGCAGCTTGGACAGGGACCTCTGGGGCGAGCAGTACTTC	CASSLDRDLWGEQYF
TRBJ2-5	TRBV7-8	NA	once	TGTGCCAGCAGCCCCGGTGGGGAGTACCAAGAGACCCAGTACTTC	CASSPGGEYQETQYF
TRBJ1-1	TRBV7-9	NA	few	TGTGCCAGCAGCCGAGAAGGGGACACTGAAGCTTTCTTT	CASSREGDTEAFF
TRBJ2-1	TRBV7-2	TRBD2	few	TGTGCCAGCAGCCTACTCAGACTAGCCGCCTCCTACAATGAGCAGTTCTTC	CASSLLRLAASYNEQFF
TRBJ2-5	TRBV7-3	NA	few	TGTGCCAGCAGCCCGGGAGCGGAGGGTGCTGGTGCGACCCAGTACTTC	CASSPGAEGAGATQYF
TRBJ2-3	TRBV7-9	NA	once	TGTGCCAGCAGCGTGCGGGTTTCCGATACGCAGTATTTT	CASSVRVSDTQYF
TRBJ1-2	TRBV6-6	TRBD1	NA	TGTGCCAGCAGTTCGGGACAGGGAGTGGATGGCTACACCTTC	CASSSGQGVDGYTF
TRBJ2-7	TRBV7-9	TRBD1	few	TGTGCCAGCAGCGCTAGGAGACAGGGGACCTACGAGCAGTACTTC	CASSARRQGTYEQYF
TRBJ1-2	TRBV25-1	NA	NA	TGTGCCAGCAGTGTCACAGGAGACTATGGCTACACCTTC	CASSVTGDYGYTF
TRBJ1-2	TRBV29-1	NA	NA	TGCAGCACATCCGGGTTTTCCGGCTACACCTTC	CSTSGFSGYTF
TRBJ1-2	TRBV6-5	NA	few	TGTGCCAGCAGGGCAGGGGTCGTGTATGGCTACACCTTC	CASRAGVVYGYTF
TRBJ2-5	TRBV7-9	NA	few	TGTGCCAGCAGCTTTGAAGCCCGGGAGACCCAGTACTTC	CASSFEARETQYF
TRBJ2-1	TRBV5-1	NA	few	TGCGCCAGCAGCTTGGCTCAGGGGTGGAATGAGCAGTTCTTC	CASSLAQGWNEQFF
TRBJ2-1	TRBV28	NA	few	TGTGCCAGCAGTTTGTCTTACAATGAGCAGTTCTTC	CASSLSYNEQFF
TRBJ2-1	TRBV30	TRBD2	few	TGTGCCTGGAGTGAGGCGACTAGCGTGTACAATGAGCAGTTCTTC	CAWSEATSVYNEQFF
TRBJ1-5	TRBV28	TRBD1	NA	TGTGCCAGCAGTGCACAGGGGATTAATCAGCCCCAGCATTTT	CASSAQGINQPQHF
TRBJ1-2	TRBV4-1	NA	few	TGCGCCAGCAGCCAAGACCTAACAGCACAGTATGGCTACACCTTC	CASSQDLTAQYGYTF
TRBJ1-1	TRBV29-1	NA	NA	TGCAGCGTGAGCCTTTGGGAGTCTGAAGCTTTCTTT	CSVSLWESEAFF
TRBJ1-4	TRBV5-4	TRBD1	NA	TGTGCCAGCAGCACCCGACAGGGGGCAGGAGAAAAACTGTTTTTT	CASSTRQGAGEKLFF
TRBJ2-5	TRBV30	TRBD2	few	TGTGCCTGGAGGACTAGCGGGGACCAAGAGACCCAGTACTTC	CAWRTSGDQETQYF
TRBJ2-7	TRBV6-1	NA	NA	TGTGCCAGCAGGGACCCATTAGCCGGAGGGCAGTACTTC	CASRDPLAGGQYF
TRBJ1-1	TRBV29-1	TRBD1	few	TGCAGCGTTGACGCTGTCGGACAGGCACCTCTTGCTGCTTTCTTT	CSVDAVGQAPLAAFF
TRBJ1-2	TRBV7-9	NA	NA	TGTGCCAGCAGCCGTCTAGAACGCGATGGCTACACCTTC	CASSRLERDGYTF
TRBJ1-5	TRBV28	NA	NA	TGTGCCAGCAGGCGGGACAGCAATCAGCCCCAGCATTTT	CASRRDSNQPQHF
TRBJ1-1	TRBV6-5	NA	few	TGTGCCAGCAGTTACCAGCCGGGGATGAACACTGAAGCTTTCTTT	CASSYQPGMNTEAFF
TRBJ2-7	TRBV27	NA	NA	TGTGCCAGCAGTTTCGAACGGGGGATCCAGTACTTC	CASSFERGIQYF
TRBJ2-1	TRBV30	TRBD2	NA	TGTGCCTGGTCCCGTAGCGGGGGGAACAATGAGCAGTTCTTC	CAWSRSGGNNEQFF
TRBJ2-7	TRBV21-1	NA	NA	TGTGCCAGCAGCAACGGGGAAGCGGACTACGAGCAGTACTTC	CASSNGEADYEQYF
TRBJ1-1	TRBV9	TRBD1	few	TGTGCCAGCAGCGTAGGAGGGGGCACCGGCACTGAAGCTTTCTTT	CASSVGGGTGTEAFF
TRBJ2-1	TRBV6-5	TRBD2	few	TGTGCCAGCAGTTCCCTAGCGGGGGGCAATGAGCAGTTCTTC	CASSSLAGGNEQFF
TRBJ2-5	TRBV6-1	NA	few	TGTGCCAGCAGTGTATCACCTCCACGGACAGCTAAAGAGACCCAGTACTTC	CASSVSPPRTAKETQYF
TRBJ1-4	TRBV28	NA	NA	TGTGCCGTCCCAGACTCCGGGGGGGGCGCCGAGGGAAAACTGTTTTTT	CAVPDSGGGAEGKLFF
TRBJ2-3	TRBV2	NA	few	TGTGCCAGCAGGAGGGACATTAGCACAGATACGCAGTATTTT	CASRRDISTDTQYF
TRBJ1-1	TRBV27	NA	few	TGTGCCAGCACCCCACAGGGCGCGGGGGGCACTGAAGCTTTCTTT	CASTPQGAGGTEAFF
TRBJ2-1	TRBV10-3	TRBD1	NA	TGTGCCATCAGAACAGTTACGGGACAGGGGAAATATGAGCAGTTCTTC	CAIRTVTGQGKYEQFF
TRBJ2-5	TRBV30	NA	few	TGTGCCTGGAGTGTATCCGGGTTTGGGGAGACCCAGTACTTC	CAWSVSGFGETQYF
TRBJ2-5	TRBV7-9	TRBD2	NA	TGTGCCAGCAGCCCCGGACTAGCGGGAGGCTCCATCAGGGCCCAGTACTTC	CASSPGLAGGSIRAQYF